The rows below give T cell receptor beta chains drawn from one sample of a study of CXCR3 chemokines and chemotherapy response in bladder cancer. Each CDR3 protein is one row after TCRdb ran MiXCR on the PCR reads. The sample lists over 5,000 distinct CDR3 sequences; 13% to 15% were seen once. The specimen was obtained from a patient whose treatment included neoadjuvant chemotherapy. The receptors shown here come from a human donor with bladder cancer that responded to neoadjuvant chemotherapy. Both conserved end residues are part of each CDR3. The order of the fields is clone size, D gene, J gene, V gene, CDR3 DNA, CDR3 protein. D genes are given only for firm matches. Clone size, where shown, is once, few, many, or a class for clones that have expanded.

clone size: few; D gene: TRBD1; J gene: TRBJ1-2; V gene: TRBV10-1; CDR3 DNA: TGCGCCAGCCACGCCGGGACAGACTATGGCTACACCTTC; CDR3 protein: CASHAGTDYGYTF
clone size: many; D gene: TRBD2; J gene: TRBJ2-5; V gene: TRBV12-3/TRBV12-4; CDR3 DNA: TGTGCCAGCAGTCAACATAGCGGGAGGCGACGAGAGACCCAGTACTTC; CDR3 protein: CASSQHSGRRRETQYF
clone size: medium-sized; D gene: .; J gene: TRBJ1-1; V gene: TRBV18; CDR3 DNA: TGTGCCAGCTCACCCCTACCGGACCGACAGGATACTGAAGCTTTCTTT; CDR3 protein: CASSPLPDRQDTEAFF
clone size: many; D gene: .; J gene: TRBJ2-5; V gene: TRBV28; CDR3 DNA: TGTGCCAGCAGTTCCCTCCAAACGGGGACCCAGTACTTC; CDR3 protein: CASSSLQTGTQYF
clone size: few; D gene: TRBD2; J gene: TRBJ2-5; V gene: TRBV30; CDR3 DNA: TGTGCCTGGAGTACCGGGAGGGCCCAAGAGACCCAGTACTTC; CDR3 protein: CAWSTGRAQETQYF
clone size: few; D gene: .; J gene: TRBJ1-2; V gene: TRBV12-3/TRBV12-4; CDR3 DNA: TGTGCCAGCAGCTTAGTCTCCTTGGACTATGGCTACACCTTC; CDR3 protein: CASSLVSLDYGYTF
clone size: many; D gene: TRBD1; J gene: TRBJ1-1; V gene: TRBV5-4; CDR3 DNA: TGTGCCAGCAGCTGGGACAGGAGTCTTGAAGCTTTCTTT; CDR3 protein: CASSWDRSLEAFF
clone size: medium-sized; D gene: .; J gene: TRBJ2-5; V gene: TRBV6-1; CDR3 DNA: TGTGCCAGCAGTGAAGCGTTCGGGGGCGCGCAGACCCAGTACTTC; CDR3 protein: CASSEAFGGAQTQYF
clone size: medium-sized; D gene: .; J gene: TRBJ2-7; V gene: TRBV6-1; CDR3 DNA: TGTGCCAGCGGGCGGGCAGTCAACTACGAGCAGTACTTC; CDR3 protein: CASGRAVNYEQYF
clone size: many; D gene: TRBD2; J gene: TRBJ2-5; V gene: TRBV20-1; CDR3 DNA: TGCAGTGCTAGCCCTAGCGGAGGGGTGGGCCAGTACTTC; CDR3 protein: CSASPSGGVGQYF
clone size: many; D gene: .; J gene: TRBJ2-5; V gene: TRBV6-1; CDR3 DNA: TGTGCCAGCAGTGAACCCCCACCGGAGACCCAGTACTTC; CDR3 protein: CASSEPPPETQYF
clone size: many; D gene: TRBD1; J gene: TRBJ1-6; V gene: TRBV30; CDR3 DNA: TGTGCCTGGACCCTTACAGGGGAATCACCCCTCCACTTT; CDR3 protein: CAWTLTGESPLHF
clone size: few; D gene: .; J gene: TRBJ1-5; V gene: TRBV14; CDR3 DNA: TGTGCCAGCAGCCAATTCATCGGTCAGCCCCAGCATTTT; CDR3 protein: CASSQFIGQPQHF
clone size: medium-sized; D gene: .; J gene: TRBJ2-2; V gene: TRBV29-1; CDR3 DNA: TGCAGCGCTGATCTCGGCTACACCGGGGAGCTGTTTTTT; CDR3 protein: CSADLGYTGELFF
clone size: medium-sized; D gene: .; J gene: TRBJ2-1; V gene: TRBV6-6; CDR3 DNA: TGTGCCAGCAGATCCTGGACGTCCGGGACTCCTTTCCTTACCTACAATGAGCAGTTCTTC; CDR3 protein: CASRSWTSGTPFLTYNEQFF
clone size: medium-sized; D gene: .; J gene: TRBJ2-7; V gene: TRBV6-1; CDR3 DNA: TGTGCCAGCAGCACGCCAAGGGGGAACTACGAGCAGTACTTC; CDR3 protein: CASSTPRGNYEQYF
clone size: many; D gene: TRBD2; J gene: TRBJ2-5; V gene: TRBV19; CDR3 DNA: TGTGCCAGTAGTATAGTCGGGAGGAGAGAGACCCAGTACTTC; CDR3 protein: CASSIVGRRETQYF
clone size: few; D gene: TRBD2; J gene: TRBJ2-7; V gene: TRBV11-2; CDR3 DNA: TGTGCCAGCAGCTACGGACTAGCGGGAGGCGAGCAGTACTTC; CDR3 protein: CASSYGLAGGEQYF
clone size: medium-sized; D gene: .; J gene: TRBJ2-3; V gene: TRBV19; CDR3 DNA: TGTGCCAGCACGGACTACACGGGAGATACGCAGTATTTT; CDR3 protein: CASTDYTGDTQYF
clone size: many; D gene: .; J gene: TRBJ2-1; V gene: TRBV12-3/TRBV12-4; CDR3 DNA: TGTGCCAGCAGTTTTGCGGAAAACAATGAGCAGTTCTTC; CDR3 protein: CASSFAENNEQFF
clone size: medium-sized; D gene: .; J gene: TRBJ1-1; V gene: TRBV7-9; CDR3 DNA: TGTGCCAGCAGCTTGATTCGGGGTACTGAAGCTTTCTTT; CDR3 protein: CASSLIRGTEAFF
clone size: medium-sized; D gene: .; J gene: TRBJ1-2; V gene: TRBV18; CDR3 DNA: TGTGCCAGCTCACCACCAACCGAAAGTTATGGCTACACCTTC; CDR3 protein: CASSPPTESYGYTF
clone size: .; D gene: .; J gene: TRBJ2-3; V gene: TRBV11-3; CDR3 DNA: TGTGCCAGCAGTTCCCTGGGTAAAGATACGCAGTATTTT; CDR3 protein: CASSSLGKDTQYF
clone size: many; D gene: .; J gene: TRBJ2-7; V gene: TRBV30; CDR3 DNA: TGTGCCTGGAGTGTGGTGGGGGGCTACGAGCAGTACTTC; CDR3 protein: CAWSVVGGYEQYF
clone size: many; D gene: TRBD1; J gene: TRBJ2-7; V gene: TRBV10-3; CDR3 DNA: TGTGCCATCAGTGGGGGGACAGGGAGCTACGAGCAGTACTTC; CDR3 protein: CAISGGTGSYEQYF
clone size: many; D gene: TRBD2; J gene: TRBJ2-1; V gene: TRBV7-9; CDR3 DNA: TGTGCCAGCAGCTACGGACTAGCGGGAGCTAATGAGCAGTTCTTC; CDR3 protein: CASSYGLAGANEQFF
clone size: many; D gene: TRBD2; J gene: TRBJ2-1; V gene: TRBV27; CDR3 DNA: TGTGCCAGCAGATCCCTCCTAGCGGGGCCTTACAATGAGCAGTTCTTC; CDR3 protein: CASRSLLAGPYNEQFF
clone size: medium-sized; D gene: TRBD2; J gene: TRBJ2-3; V gene: TRBV6-1; CDR3 DNA: TGTGCCAGCAGTGGTGGGACTAGCGGGAGAGGTACAGATACGCAGTATTTT; CDR3 protein: CASSGGTSGRGTDTQYF